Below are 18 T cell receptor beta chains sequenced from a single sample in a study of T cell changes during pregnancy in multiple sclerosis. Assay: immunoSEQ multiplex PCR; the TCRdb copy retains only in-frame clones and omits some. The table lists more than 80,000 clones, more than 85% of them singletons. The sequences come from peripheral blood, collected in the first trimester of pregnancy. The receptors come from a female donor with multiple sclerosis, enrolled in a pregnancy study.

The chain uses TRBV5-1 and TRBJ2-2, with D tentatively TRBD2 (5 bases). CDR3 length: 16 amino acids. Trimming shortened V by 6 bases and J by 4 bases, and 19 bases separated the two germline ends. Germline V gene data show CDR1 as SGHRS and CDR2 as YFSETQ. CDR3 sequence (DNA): TGCGCCAGCACGGACTTCTTAGGATCGGGCACCGGGGAGCTGTTTTTT. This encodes CASTDFLGSGTGELFF.

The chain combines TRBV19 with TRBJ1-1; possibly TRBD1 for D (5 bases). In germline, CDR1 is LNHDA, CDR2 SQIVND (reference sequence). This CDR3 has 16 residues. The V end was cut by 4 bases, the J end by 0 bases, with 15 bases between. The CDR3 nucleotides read TGTGCCAGTAGTAACTCCGCAGGGCTGATGAACACTGAAGCTTTCTTT. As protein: CASSNSAGLMNTEAFF.

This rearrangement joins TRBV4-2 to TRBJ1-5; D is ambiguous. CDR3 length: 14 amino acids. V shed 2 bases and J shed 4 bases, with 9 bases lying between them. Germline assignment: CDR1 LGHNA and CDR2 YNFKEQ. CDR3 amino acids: CASSQSGKNQPQHF. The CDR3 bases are TGTGCCAGCAGCCAATCCGGGAAAAATCAGCCCCAGCATTTT.

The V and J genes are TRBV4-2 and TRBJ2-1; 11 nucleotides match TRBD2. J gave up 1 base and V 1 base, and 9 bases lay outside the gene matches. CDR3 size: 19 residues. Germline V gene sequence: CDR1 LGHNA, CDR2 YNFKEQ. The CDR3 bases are TGTGCCAGCAGCCAAGTAAGAGCCCTAGCGGGAGGATCCTACAATGAGCAGTTCTTC. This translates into CASSQVRALAGGSYNEQFF.

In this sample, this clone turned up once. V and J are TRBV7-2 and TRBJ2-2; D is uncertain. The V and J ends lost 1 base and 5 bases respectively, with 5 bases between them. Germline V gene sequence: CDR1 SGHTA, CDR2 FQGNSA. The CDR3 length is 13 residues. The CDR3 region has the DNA TGTGCCAGCAGCTTAGAGCCGACCGGGGAGCTGTTTTTT. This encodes CASSLEPTGELFF.

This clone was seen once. Here the CDR3 reads CASSPGTGGSYEQYF. The CDR3 coding sequence is TGTGCCAGCAGCCCTGGGACAGGGGGTAGCTACGAGCAGTACTTC. The chain joins TRBV5-8 to TRBJ2-7; 11 nucleotides match TRBD1. This CDR3 contains 15 residues. CDR1 and CDR2 from the germline V gene are SGHTS and YDEGEE. The junction had 6 bases not matched to a gene; V was cut back by 4 bases and J by 3 bases.

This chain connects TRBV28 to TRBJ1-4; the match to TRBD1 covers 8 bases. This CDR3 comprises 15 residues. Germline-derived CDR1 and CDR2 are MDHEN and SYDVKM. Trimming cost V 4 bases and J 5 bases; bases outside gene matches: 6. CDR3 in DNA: TGTGCCAGCAGTTCTCCAGGGGGCTGGAATGAAAAACTGTTTTTT. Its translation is CASSSPGGWNEKLFF.

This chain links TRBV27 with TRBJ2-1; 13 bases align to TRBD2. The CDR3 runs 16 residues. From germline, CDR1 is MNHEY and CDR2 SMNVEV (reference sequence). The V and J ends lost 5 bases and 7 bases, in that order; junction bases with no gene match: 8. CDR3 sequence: CASSQLTSGRKNEQFF. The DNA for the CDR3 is TGTGCCAGCAGTCAATTGACTAGCGGGAGGAAAAATGAGCAGTTCTTC.

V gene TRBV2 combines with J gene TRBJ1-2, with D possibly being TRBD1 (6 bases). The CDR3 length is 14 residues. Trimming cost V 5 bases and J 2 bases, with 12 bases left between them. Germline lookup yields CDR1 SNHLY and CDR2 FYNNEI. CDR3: CASSKDSSNYGYTF. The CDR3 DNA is TGTGCCAGCAGTAAGGACAGTTCCAACTATGGCTACACCTTC.

The CDR3 protein is CASSREGAGTDTQYF. As DNA, the CDR3 is TGTGCCAGCAGCCGGGAGGGAGCTGGCACAGATACGCAGTATTTT. The V gene is TRBV9, the J gene TRBJ2-3, with 8 bases aligning to TRBD2. This CDR3 spans 15 amino acids. With 4 bases clipped from V and 1 base from J, the junction kept 5 bases outside the gene matches. In germline, CDR1 is SGDLS, CDR2 YYNGEE.

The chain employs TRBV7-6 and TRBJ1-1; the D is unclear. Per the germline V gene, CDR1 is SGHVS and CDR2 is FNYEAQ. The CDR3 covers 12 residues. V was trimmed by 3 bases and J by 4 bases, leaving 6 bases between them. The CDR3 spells CASSFGSTEAFF. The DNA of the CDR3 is TGTGCCAGCAGCTTCGGGAGCACTGAAGCTTTCTTT. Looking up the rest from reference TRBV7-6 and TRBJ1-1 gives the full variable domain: GAGVSQSPRYKVTKRGQDVALRCDPISGHVSLYWYRQALGQGPEFLTYFNYEAQQDKSGLPNDRFSAERPEGSISTLTIQRTEQRDSAMYRCASSFGSTEAFFGQGTRLTVV.

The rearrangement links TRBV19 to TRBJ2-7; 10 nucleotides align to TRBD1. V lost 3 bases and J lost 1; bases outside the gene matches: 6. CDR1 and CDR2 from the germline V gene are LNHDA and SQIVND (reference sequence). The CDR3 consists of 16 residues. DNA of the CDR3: TGTGCCAGTAGTATCACCGGGACAGGGGTGTCCTACGAGCAGTACTTC. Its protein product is CASSITGTGVSYEQYF.

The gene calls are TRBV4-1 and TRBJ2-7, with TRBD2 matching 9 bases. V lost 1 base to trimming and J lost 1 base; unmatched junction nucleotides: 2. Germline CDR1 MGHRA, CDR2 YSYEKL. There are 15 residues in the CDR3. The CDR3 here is CASSQVAGGSYEQYF. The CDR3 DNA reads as TGCGCCAGCAGCCAAGTTGCGGGAGGGTCCTACGAGCAGTACTTC.

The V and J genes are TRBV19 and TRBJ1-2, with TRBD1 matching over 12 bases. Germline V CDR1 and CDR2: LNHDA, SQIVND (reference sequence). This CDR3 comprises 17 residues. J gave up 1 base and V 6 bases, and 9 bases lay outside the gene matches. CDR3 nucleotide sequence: TGTGCCAGTAGCCAACTGGGGACAGGGGGCCATAACTATGGCTACACCTTC. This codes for CASSQLGTGGHNYGYTF.

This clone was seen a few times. The CDR3 region is CASSGDRFEKLFF. CDR3 DNA: TGTGCCAGTAGTGGAGACAGATTTGAAAAACTGTTTTTT. This rearrangement joins TRBV19 to TRBJ1-4; a weak D match, TRBD1 (5 bases). The V gene lost 5 bases and the J gene lost 7 bases, with 11 bases spanning the gap. Germline-derived CDR1 and CDR2 are LNHDA and SQIVND (reference sequence). This CDR3 comprises 13 residues.

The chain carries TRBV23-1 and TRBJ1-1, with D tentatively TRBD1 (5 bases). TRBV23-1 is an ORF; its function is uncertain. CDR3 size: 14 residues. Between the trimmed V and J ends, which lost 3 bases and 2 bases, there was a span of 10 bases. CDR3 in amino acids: CASSQSGDNTEAFF. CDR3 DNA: TGCGCCAGCAGTCAGTCGGGGGACAACACTGAAGCTTTCTTT.

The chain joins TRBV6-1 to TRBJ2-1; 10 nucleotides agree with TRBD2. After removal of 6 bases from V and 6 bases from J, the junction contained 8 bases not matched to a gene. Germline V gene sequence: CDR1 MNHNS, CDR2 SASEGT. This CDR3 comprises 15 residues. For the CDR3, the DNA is TGTGCCAGCAGCCCCCTAGCGGGAGAGGCCAATGAGCAGTTCTTC. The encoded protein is CASSPLAGEANEQFF.

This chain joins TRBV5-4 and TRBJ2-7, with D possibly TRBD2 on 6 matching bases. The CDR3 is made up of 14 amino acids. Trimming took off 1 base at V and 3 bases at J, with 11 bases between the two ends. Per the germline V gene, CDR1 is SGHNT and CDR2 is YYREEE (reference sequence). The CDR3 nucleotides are TGTGCCAGCAGCTTGAACGGGAGAGTCTACGAGCAGTACTTC. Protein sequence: CASSLNGRVYEQYF.